Listed here are 30 T cell receptor beta chains from one sample, sequenced in a study of T cell repertoires in cytomegalovirus infection. TCRdb itself ran the reads through MiXCR, one entry per CDR3 protein. The sample has 100,000 to 150,000 distinct CDR3 sequences, roughly 9% seen once. Sequences were obtained from PBMCs. All receptors come from a human donor in good health (CMV status not recorded). Some clones in this sample may be carry-over from other donors' samples.

The V and J genes are TRBV12-3 or TRBV12-4 and TRBJ2-6; D gene ambiguous. Between the trimmed V and J ends, which lost 2 bases and 10 bases, there was a span of 9 bases. The CDR3 has 13 residues. CDR3 coding DNA: TGTGCCAGCAGTTTAATTCAACCAAACGTCCTGACTTTC. Residues: CASSLIQPNVLTF.

At least ten counts were recorded for this clonotype. This rearrangement joins TRBV7-2 to TRBJ1-1; D unresolved. V lost 4 bases to trimming and J lost 2 bases, with 14 bases between them. CDR3 length: 15 residues. Germline CDR1 SGHTA, CDR2 FQGNSA. The CDR3, as DNA: TGTGCCAGCAGCTCCTTGGGTTCGGGAAACACTGAAGCTTTCTTT. Its translation: CASSSLGSGNTEAFF.

This clonotype has ten or more counts. The rearrangement uses TRBV7-2 and TRBJ2-2, with D possibly TRBD1 on 6 matching bases. The CDR3 covers 16 residues. CDR1 and CDR2 from the germline V gene are SGHTA and FQGNSA. The V gene lost 2 bases and the J gene lost 7 bases, with 17 bases spanning the gap. The CDR3 loop is CASSLRASGTSGELFF. CDR3 sequence (DNA): TGTGCCAGCAGCTTACGAGCCTCTGGGACAAGCGGGGAGCTGTTTTTT.

This clonotype was recorded a few times. The rearrangement links TRBV28 to TRBJ1-2; 8 bases agree with TRBD1. J lost 5 bases, V lost 11 bases, and 10 bases had no gene match. Germline-derived CDR1 and CDR2 are MDHEN and SYDVKM. This CDR3 contains 13 residues. The CDR3 region is CAAGQGDTYGYTF. CDR3 coding DNA: TGTGCCGCAGGACAGGGAGACACTTATGGCTACACCTTC.

This clonotype has a count of ten or more. The V call is TRBV15, the J call TRBJ2-7, with 10 bases matching TRBD1. The CDR3 sequence is 17 residues long. V trimming: 0 bases; J trimming: 3 bases; junction bases outside the gene matches: 8. Germline V lookup: CDR1 LNHNV, CDR2 YYDKDF (reference sequence). CDR3 protein: CATSRERGDRGDYEQYF. CDR3 in DNA: TGTGCCACCAGCAGAGAACGGGGGGACAGGGGAGACTACGAGCAGTACTTC.

This clonotype was detected ten times or more. This chain connects TRBV20-1 to TRBJ2-3; possibly TRBD2 for D (6 bases). This CDR3 contains 15 residues. V was trimmed by 3 bases and J by 0 bases, leaving 13 bases between them. Per the germline V gene, CDR1 is DFQATT and CDR2 is SNEGSKA (reference sequence). Here the CDR3 DNA reads TGCAGTGCTAGCCCGGGGGAAGAGAGCACAGATACGCAGTATTTT. As protein: CSASPGEESTDTQYF.

This clonotype was counted at least ten times. The chain has TRBV7-2 and TRBJ1-2; 9 bases are a match to TRBD1. CDR1 SGHTA and CDR2 FQGNSA come from the germline V gene. This CDR3 contains 15 residues. J was trimmed by 4 bases and V by 5 bases; bases with no gene match: 8. The CDR3 protein is CASSPGQGIPYGYTF. CDR3 bases: TGTGCCAGCAGCCCCGGACAGGGGATACCCTATGGCTACACCTTC.

This clonotype turned up a few times. This sequence joins TRBV29-1 and TRBJ1-2, with D possibly TRBD1 on 5 matching bases. V lost 8 bases and J 6 bases, leaving 34 bases between the germline ends. The CDR3 has 18 residues. Germline CDR1 and CDR2: SQVTM and ANQGSEA. The CDR3 reads CSIISPLPFYGGSDGYTF. CDR3 sequence (DNA): TGCAGCATCATTAGCCCCCTCCCATTTTATGGGGGGAGCGATGGCTACACCTTC.

In this sample, this clonotype turned up a few times. The chain is built from TRBV20-1 and TRBJ2-1; no reliable D call. The CDR3 runs 13 residues. V was trimmed by 3 bases and J by 10 bases, leaving 16 bases between them. Looked up from germline, CDR1 is DFQATT and CDR2 is SNEGSKA (reference sequence). The CDR3 loop reads CSASLPLRFEQFF. The DNA of the CDR3 is TGCAGTGCTAGTCTCCCCCTGCGCTTCGAGCAGTTCTTC.

Within the sample, this clonotype is medium-sized (0.01 to 0.1%). CDR3 amino acids: CASSPLAGGPGEQFF. Here the CDR3 DNA reads TGTGCCAGCAGCCCACTAGCGGGGGGCCCCGGTGAGCAGTTCTTC. The chain joins TRBV7-2 to TRBJ2-1; 12 bases align to TRBD2. V was clipped by 5 bases and J by 9 bases; unmatched bases: 8. The CDR3 runs to 15 residues. Germline CDR1 is SGHTA and CDR2 is FQGNSA. Supplemented by reference TRBV7-2 and TRBJ2-1, the full variable domain reads GAGVSQSPSNKVTEKGKDVELRCDPISGHTALYWYRQSLGQGLEFLIYFQGNSAPDKSGLPSDRFSAERTGGSVSTLTIQRTQQEDSAVYLCASSPLAGGPGEQFFGPGTRLTVL.

This clonotype was recorded once. CDR3 loop: CASSSWTVTNTEAFF. The CDR3 coding sequence is TGTGCCAGCAGCTCCTGGACAGTAACGAACACTGAAGCTTTCTTT. The rearrangement joins TRBV7-9 to TRBJ1-1; D possibly corresponds to TRBD1 (6 bases). Trimming shortened V by 4 bases and J by 1 base, and 13 bases separated the two germline ends. Germline V CDR1 and CDR2: SEHNR, FQNEAQ (reference sequence). The CDR3 is 15 amino acids. The entire variable domain, with the rest obtained from reference TRBV7-9 and TRBJ1-1, is as follows: DTGVSQNPRHKITKRGQNVTFRCDPISEHNRLYWYRQTLGQGPEFLTYFQNEAQLEKSRLLSDRFSAERPKGSFSTLEIQRTEQGDSAMYLCASSSWTVTNTEAFFGQGTRLTVV.

The J gene is TRBJ2-7, the V gene TRBV5-1; TRBD1 is a possible D gene (5 bases). V dropped 4 bases and J dropped 0 bases, with 14 bases sitting between them. Germline CDR1 reads SGHRS; CDR2 reads YFSETQ. This CDR3 has 15 amino acids. The CDR3 sequence: CASSRTTDSSYEQYF. CDR3 nucleotide sequence: TGCGCCAGCAGCCGTACGACAGATAGCTCCTACGAGCAGTACTTC.

This clonotype was recorded at least ten times. The genes are TRBV7-9 and TRBJ1-1, with D hard to call. Germline assignment: CDR1 SEHNR and CDR2 FQNEAQ (reference sequence). There are 16 residues in the CDR3. Trimming stripped 3 bases from V and 1 base from J, with 15 bases between. CDR3 sequence: CASSFRPQIKNTEAFF. CDR3 nucleotides: TGTGCCAGCAGCTTTCGTCCACAAATCAAGAACACTGAAGCTTTCTTT.

This clonotype was detected many times. The chain joins TRBV4-1 to TRBJ1-2; D call uncertain. CDR1 MGHRA and CDR2 YSYEKL come from the germline V gene. Trimming pared 0 bases from V and 4 bases from J, leaving 12 bases between. This CDR3 is 15 amino acids long. The CDR3 sequence: CASSQDGRAAYGYTF. The CDR3 DNA reads as TGCGCCAGCAGCCAAGATGGAAGGGCGGCCTATGGCTACACCTTC.

This clonotype was seen at least ten times. This chain joins TRBV5-5 and TRBJ2-1; D possibly corresponds to TRBD1 (6 bases). CDR1 and CDR2 (germline): SGHKS, YYEKEE (reference sequence). This CDR3 comprises 16 residues. Trimming took 4 bases from V and 4 from J, leaving 18 bases between them. CDR3 protein: CASSPTGWKFYNEQFF. The CDR3, as DNA: TGTGCCAGCAGCCCCACAGGGTGGAAGTTTTACAATGAGCAGTTCTTC. The variable domain in full, completed from reference TRBV5-5 and TRBJ2-1, reads DAGVTQSPTHLIKTRGQQVTLRCSPISGHKSVSWYQQVLGQGPQFIFQYYEKEERGRGNFPDRFSARQFPNYSSELNVNALLLGDSALYLCASSPTGWKFYNEQFFGPGTRLTVL.

This clonotype was observed at least ten times. The V and J genes are TRBV14 and TRBJ2-2, with D uncertain. This CDR3 has 11 residues. Trimming pared 4 bases from V and 9 bases from J, leaving 6 bases between. Germline lookup yields CDR1 SGHDN and CDR2 FVKESK. The CDR3 bases are TGTGCCAGCAGCCGGAGAAGGGAGCTGTTTTTT. This encodes CASSRRRELFF. Together with reference TRBV14 and TRBJ2-2, the CDR3 gives the full variable domain: EAGVTQFPSHSVIEKGQTVTLRCDPISGHDNLYWYRRVMGKEIKFLLHFVKESKQDESGMPNNRFLAERTGGTYSTLKVQPAELEDSGVYFCASSRRRELFFGEGSRLTVL.

This clonotype was recorded a few times. This sequence joins TRBV20-1 and TRBJ2-3; a possible D gene is TRBD2 (6 bases). Germline V gives CDR1 DFQATT, CDR2 SNEGSKA (reference sequence). V lost 1 base, J lost 2 bases, and 10 bases lay in between. This CDR3 is built from 14 residues. This chain's CDR3 is CSARGDSSTDTQYF. The DNA of the CDR3 is TGCAGTGCTAGAGGGGACTCCTCCACAGATACGCAGTATTTT.

The table lists this clonotype with many counts. This chain connects TRBV7-2 to TRBJ2-1; D is possibly TRBD2 (7 bases). CDR3 size: 14 residues. The ends were cut back, 7 bases at V and 15 bases at J, with 25 bases in the middle. CDR1 and CDR2 from the germline V gene are SGHTA and FQGNSA. CDR3 amino acids: CASTRGGGDAVWFF. The DNA of the CDR3 is TGTGCCAGCACTAGGGGGGGGGGTGATGCGGTGTGGTTCTTC.

The gene calls are TRBV20-1 and TRBJ2-4; 9 bases agree with TRBD1. Germline CDR1 is DFQATT and CDR2 is SNEGSKA (reference sequence). This CDR3 is 14 amino acids long. J was trimmed by 7 bases and V by 6 bases; bases with no gene match: 10. The CDR3 nucleotides are TGCAGTGCGATCGATGGGACAGGGCAGAACATTCAGTACTTC. This codes for CSAIDGTGQNIQYF.

This clonotype has ten or more counts. The chain has TRBV7-6 and TRBJ2-7, with D possibly TRBD1 on 5 matching bases. There are 15 residues in the CDR3. V dropped 1 base and J dropped 5 bases, with 15 bases sitting between them. The germline CDR1 and CDR2 sequences are SGHVS and FNYEAQ. CDR3 sequence (DNA): TGTGCCAGCAGCTTAGGGCTTGGGGTGACAGACGAGCAGTACTTC. It encodes CASSLGLGVTDEQYF.

This clonotype occurred many times. The CDR3 nucleotides read TGTGCCAGCAGCTTAGCCCACGGGGGTGCTAGCGGGGTTACCTACGAGCAGTACTTC. It specifies CASSLAHGGASGVTYEQYF. The genes are TRBV7-2 and TRBJ2-7, with TRBD2 identical over 9 bases. V lost 0 bases to trimming and J lost 2 bases; unmatched junction nucleotides: 14. The CDR3 is 19 amino acids. Germline CDR1 and CDR2: SGHTA and FQGNSA.

This clonotype was counted only a few times. V is TRBV20-1 and J is TRBJ2-2; a possible D gene is TRBD2 (5 bases). Trimming removed 0 bases at V and 4 bases at J, with 12 bases between. The CDR3 spans 15 residues. Per the germline V gene, CDR1 is DFQATT and CDR2 is SNEGSKA (reference sequence). The CDR3 nucleotides read TGCAGTGCTAGAGATTCGGGCCGGGGCACCGGGGAGCTGTTTTTT. It is translated as CSARDSGRGTGELFF.

Many counts were recorded for this clonotype. The chain couples TRBV5-1 to TRBJ2-5; maybe TRBD2 (5 bases). There are 13 residues in the CDR3. V lost 2 bases, J lost 4 bases, and 9 bases lay in between. The V gene's germline CDR1 is SGHRS and CDR2 YFSETQ. Here the CDR3 DNA reads TGCGCCAGCAGCTTCGCAGGAGGAGAGACCCAGTACTTC. Translation gives CASSFAGGETQYF.

This clonotype was observed a few times. The chain employs TRBV19 and TRBJ2-7; 7 bases agree with TRBD1. This CDR3 has 14 residues. Germline V gene lookup returns CDR1 LNHDA and CDR2 SQIVND (reference sequence). The ends lost 4 bases at V and 2 bases at J; junction bases unmatched: 5. The CDR3 is CASSTRQGPYEQYF. In DNA, the CDR3 is TGTGCCAGTAGTACCCGACAGGGCCCCTACGAGCAGTACTTC.

This clonotype was recorded at least ten times. The gene calls are TRBV5-4 and TRBJ2-1, with D perhaps TRBD1 (6 bases). Deletions cut 5 bases from V and 5 bases from J, with 11 bases between. From germline, CDR1 is SGHNT and CDR2 YYREEE (reference sequence). There are 13 residues in the CDR3. As DNA, the CDR3 is TGTGCCAGCAGGAAGGACAGCCACAATGAGCAGTTCTTC. This encodes CASRKDSHNEQFF.

This clonotype was observed many times. V gene TRBV7-9 combines with J gene TRBJ2-5; the D gene could be TRBD1 or TRBD2 (5 bases each). The germline V gene has CDR1 SEHNR and CDR2 FQNEAQ (reference sequence). CDR3 length equals 14 residues. Trimming pared 5 bases from V and 1 base from J, leaving 11 bases between. Here the CDR3 DNA reads TGTGCCAGCAGCCACGAGGGACCCCAAGAGACCCAGTACTTC. Its translation is CASSHEGPQETQYF.

This clonotype has a count of ten or more. This chain links TRBV28 with TRBJ1-1; TRBD1 matches at 7 bases. Germline trimming cut 7 bases from V and 3 bases from J; bases unmatched to any gene: 11. Germline CDR1 is MDHEN and CDR2 is SYDVKM. The CDR3 extends over 15 amino acids. The CDR3 region is CASNRGRMMHTEAFF. In nucleotides, the CDR3 is TGTGCCAGCAACAGGGGAAGGATGATGCACACTGAAGCTTTCTTT. The full variable domain, with the rest looked up from reference TRBV28 and TRBJ1-1, is DVKVTQSSRYLVKRTGEKVFLECVQDMDHENMFWYRQDPGLGLRLIYFSYDVKMKEKGDIPEGYSVSREKKERFSLILESASTNQTSMYLCASNRGRMMHTEAFFGQGTRLTVV.

This clonotype was detected only a few times. The chain combines TRBV6-5 with TRBJ1-2; 12 bases line up with TRBD1. The CDR3 has 17 residues. V shed 6 bases and J 3 bases; nucleotides not matched to a gene: 11. Per the germline V gene, CDR1 is MNHEY and CDR2 is SVGAGI. Written as DNA, the CDR3 is TGTGCCAGCAGCAGAACCGGGACAGGGGGCTACGACTATGGCTACACCTTC. Its translation: CASSRTGTGGYDYGYTF.

This clonotype has ten or more counts. The chain employs TRBV5-4 and TRBJ1-2, with D possibly matching TRBD1 (5 bases). This CDR3 contains 14 residues. CDR1 is SGHNT, CDR2 YYREEE, per germline (reference sequence). The V gene lost 1 base and the J gene lost 5 bases, with 12 bases spanning the gap. The CDR3 bases are TGTGCCAGCAGCTTGATGCAGGGAGGGTATGGCTACACCTTC. Amino acids: CASSLMQGGYGYTF.

In this sample, this clonotype turned up many times. The chain links TRBV6-4 to TRBJ2-7; 7 nucleotides agree with TRBD1. V was pared by 6 bases and J by 1 base, with 12 bases of the junction left unmatched. The CDR3 extends over 16 amino acids. Germline lookup yields CDR1 MRHNA and CDR2 SNTAGT. The chain's CDR3 is CASRNRGSTFSYEQYF. CDR3 sequence (DNA): TGTGCCAGCAGGAACAGGGGTTCCACCTTTTCCTACGAGCAGTACTTC.